This record looks at one TCR beta chain sequence and its context. Here immunoSEQ multiplex PCR was the method, and the copy in TCRdb shows in-frame clones only, minus some. This table has 160,000 or so clones, roughly 89% appearing once. The data originate from a study of blood T cell repertoires in COVID-19. The CDR3 sequence is 10 residues long. Germline V gene data show CDR1 as SQVTM and CDR2 as ANQGSEA. V was clipped by 7 bases and J by 5 bases, with 8 bases between them. V and J are TRBV29-1 and TRBJ1-1; no definite D call. This receptor was identified in a woman aged 45-59 years with acute or convalescent COVID-19. The sample taken for sequencing was peripheral blood. In DNA, the CDR3 is TGCAGCGGCACCGGGACTGAAGCTTTCTTT. Translated, it gives CSGTGTEAFF.